The present T cell receptor beta chain was sequenced within a study of shared clonotypes between healthy human individuals. Naive CD8 cells lacked CD45RO and underwent positive selection for CCR7, leaving out terminally differentiated effector memory CD45RA+ cells. This CDR3 has 17 residues. CDR1 is SEHNR and CDR2 is FQNEAQ in the germline V gene (reference sequence). V was clipped by 5 bases and J by 8 bases; unmatched bases: 13. This clone was seen just once. Profiled with immunoSEQ multiplex PCR; TCRdb holds only in-frame clones, not every one. The table lists around 2,000,000 clones, approximately 94% of them singletons.

Specimen: naive CD8+ T cells sorted from blood. The sequence came from a young man in good health. The genes are TRBV7-9 and TRBJ2-1; the match to TRBD2 covers 12 bases. This CDR3 reads CASSPRLAGVYKDEQFF. In DNA form, the CDR3 reads TGTGCCAGCAGCCCTCGACTAGCGGGAGTTTATAAGGATGAGCAGTTCTTC.